Following are 30 T cell receptor beta chains from one sample sequenced in a study of long-term antiretroviral therapy in people with HIV. Researchers report immunoSEQ v3.0 was run at survey level. The table came from immunoSEQ multiplex PCR; TCRdb's copy has only in-frame clones and leaves some out. The table has under 45,000 clones, roughly 78% seen once; the top ten hold about 6%. Sequences were derived from unsorted PBMCs, sampled 3.4 years after starting antiretroviral therapy. The receptors derive from a man younger than 45 with HIV.

The table lists this clone with a count of one. The gene calls are TRBV30 and TRBJ2-3; perhaps TRBD1 as D (5 bases). The CDR3 runs 15 residues. V was shortened by 3 bases and J by 0 bases, with 13 bases between the two germline ends. CDR1 is GTSNPN and CDR2 is SVGIG in the germline V gene (reference sequence). The CDR3 DNA reads TGTGCCTGGAGAGACGGACAAGCTAGCACAGATACGCAGTATTTT. As protein: CAWRDGQASTDTQYF.

This rearrangement joins TRBV9 to TRBJ2-7; 10 bases fit TRBD1. Germline trimming cut 3 bases from V and 6 bases from J; bases unmatched to any gene: 6. The CDR3 extends over 14 amino acids. Germline V gene lookup returns CDR1 SGDLS and CDR2 YYNGEE. The CDR3, as DNA: TGTGCCAGCAGCGCATCCGGGACAGGGGTCGAGCAGTACTTC. This sequence encodes CASSASGTGVEQYF. Based on the CDR3 plus reference TRBV9 and TRBJ2-7, the full variable domain is DSGVTQTPKHLITATGQRVTLRCSPRSGDLSVYWYQQSLDQGLQFLIQYYNGEERAKGNILERFSAQQFPDLHSELNLSSLELGDSALYFCASSASGTGVEQYFGPGTRLTVT.

In its sample, this clone was seen a few times. This chain uses TRBV7-9 with TRBJ1-2, with a possible D match to TRBD1 (6 bases). The CDR3 is 14 residues long. V lost 3 bases to trimming and J lost 4 bases, with 12 bases between them. Looked up from germline, CDR1 is SEHNR and CDR2 is FQNEAQ (reference sequence). This CDR3 is CASSFGAGVYGYTF. CDR3 bases: TGTGCCAGCAGCTTTGGGGCAGGGGTCTATGGCTACACCTTC.

The genes are TRBV5-1 and TRBJ2-7; D not resolved. The CDR3 has 15 residues. Germline V gene lookup returns CDR1 SGHRS and CDR2 YFSETQ. V gave up 0 bases and J gave up 0 bases, with 10 bases separating them. The CDR3, as DNA: TGCGCCAGCAGCTTGGATAGGGCAGTCTCCTACGAGCAGTACTTC. This gives the protein CASSLDRAVSYEQYF.

This chain uses TRBV6-1 with TRBJ2-3; no firm D call. The CDR3 is made up of 12 amino acids. Germline V gene data show CDR1 as MNHNS and CDR2 as SASEGT. V lost 3 bases and J lost 4, with 5 bases in between. The DNA of the CDR3 is TGTGCCAGCAGTGATCAGGCAGATACGCAGTATTTT. Translated, it gives CASSDQADTQYF.

The V gene is TRBV6-5, the J gene TRBJ2-2; either TRBD1 or TRBD2 may supply D (5 bases each). V lost 5 bases, J lost 7 bases, and 14 bases lay in between. Germline CDR1 MNHEY, CDR2 SVGAGI. The CDR3 contains 14 residues. CDR3 loop: CASSRDRLYGELFF. The CDR3 DNA sequence: TGTGCCAGCAGTCGGGACCGTCTGTACGGGGAGCTGTTTTTT.

The J gene is TRBJ1-1, the V gene TRBV29-1; D not certain. CDR1 and CDR2 (germline): SQVTM, ANQGSEA. The CDR3 has 13 amino acids. The ends were cut back, 4 bases at V and 4 bases at J, with 13 bases in the middle. The CDR3 protein is CSVGSVGSTEAFF. Written as DNA, the CDR3 is TGCAGCGTTGGCTCCGTGGGGAGCACTGAAGCTTTCTTT.

The CDR3 sequence: CASSLTVAMNTEAFF. CDR3 DNA: TGCGCCAGCAGCTTGACAGTTGCCATGAACACTGAAGCTTTCTTT. The chain recombines TRBV5-1 with TRBJ1-1; no clear D gene. V was pared by 1 base and J by 0 bases, with 10 bases between. Per germline, CDR1 SGHRS and CDR2 YFSETQ. The CDR3 has 15 residues.

This chain joins TRBV28 and TRBJ2-7; 11 bases are shared with TRBD2. Losses at the gene ends were 7 bases for V and 0 bases for J; bases not matched to a gene: 14. This CDR3 region has 18 residues. The germline gives CDR1 MDHEN, CDR2 SYDVKM. In nucleotides, the CDR3 is TGTGCCAGCAAAGAGGGAGTTAGCGGGAGGGCCCCCTCCTACGAGCAGTACTTC. Its translation is CASKEGVSGRAPSYEQYF.

This chain links TRBV27 with TRBJ2-4; 7 nucleotides line up with TRBD2. The CDR3 sequence is 13 residues long. Germline CDR1 and CDR2: MNHEY and SMNVEV (reference sequence). Trimming at V came to 10 bases and at J to 4 bases, leaving 7 bases not matched to a gene. CDR3 residues: CANNGGSKNIQYF. As DNA, the CDR3 is TGTGCCAATAACGGGGGGTCGAAAAACATTCAGTACTTC.

The V and J genes are TRBV2 and TRBJ2-7; TRBD1 matches at 7 bases. The CDR3 loop spans 17 amino acids. V lost 7 bases and J lost 3; bases outside the gene matches: 18. CDR1 and CDR2 (germline): SNHLY, FYNNEI. This chain's CDR3 is CASTRDLGQVVGYEQYF. The CDR3 bases are TGTGCCAGCACCAGAGACCTTGGACAGGTTGTGGGCTACGAGCAGTACTTC.

The chain links TRBV6-6 to TRBJ1-5; TRBD1 aligns across 9 bases. V lost 3 bases and J lost 7; bases outside the gene matches: 10. There are 16 residues in the CDR3. Germline loops: CDR1 MNHNY, CDR2 SVGAGI (reference sequence). Here the CDR3 DNA reads TGTGCCAGCAGTTATAGGACAGGGGCTTCGTACCAGCCCCAGCATTTT. It yields the protein CASSYRTGASYQPQHF.

This clone appeared a few times. The V and J genes are TRBV2 and TRBJ1-3; D is unresolved. Germline loops: CDR1 SNHLY, CDR2 FYNNEI. Trimming shortened V by 8 bases and J by 0 bases, and 5 bases separated the two germline ends. The CDR3 covers 12 residues. The CDR3 DNA sequence: TGTGCCAGCCACCTCTCTGGAAACACCATATATTTT. This gives the protein CASHLSGNTIYF.

Only one count was recorded for this clone. The chain links TRBV27 to TRBJ1-5, with a possible D match to TRBD1 (6 bases). V was shortened by 3 bases and J by 4 bases, with 7 bases between the two germline ends. This CDR3 region has 13 residues. Germline V gene data show CDR1 as MNHEY and CDR2 as SMNVEV (reference sequence). The CDR3: CASSFRGNQPQHF. The CDR3 DNA follows: TGTGCCAGCAGTTTCAGGGGAAATCAGCCCCAGCATTTT.

The rearrangement uses TRBV7-2 and TRBJ2-7; D uncertain. The CDR3 length is 12 residues. V was shortened by 5 bases and J by 6 bases, with 11 bases between the two germline ends. The germline CDR1 and CDR2 sequences are SGHTA and FQGNSA. CDR3 sequence reads: CASSPSGREQYF. The DNA for the CDR3 is TGTGCCAGCAGCCCCTCAGGACGCGAGCAGTACTTC.

The CDR3 region is CASSLEGTGVAFF. CDR3 bases: TGTGCCAGCAGCTTGGAAGGGACAGGGGTAGCTTTCTTT. The chain links TRBV5-6 to TRBJ1-1, with TRBD1 identical over 10 bases. CDR3 length equals 13 residues. Germline loops: CDR1 SGHDT, CDR2 YYEEEE. The junction had 3 bases not matched to a gene; V was cut back by 0 bases and J by 10 bases.

This chain uses TRBV10-3 with TRBJ2-1, with TRBD1 matching over 9 bases. The V and J ends lost 0 bases and 10 bases, in that order; junction bases with no gene match: 10. The CDR3 loop spans 16 amino acids. The germline V gene encodes CDR1 ENHRY and CDR2 SYGVKD. The CDR3 loop is CAISESPGQGTPEQFF. The CDR3 nucleotides are TGTGCCATCAGTGAGTCTCCGGGACAGGGCACGCCAGAGCAGTTCTTC.

This clone occurred a few times. This rearrangement joins TRBV5-6 to TRBJ1-5; possible D gene TRBD1, 6 bases. The V gene's germline CDR1 is SGHDT and CDR2 YYEEEE. V was shortened by 0 bases and J by 6 bases, with 7 bases between the two germline ends. This CDR3 region has 13 residues. CDR3 nucleotides: TGTGCCAGCAGCTTGGAAGGGGGTCAGCCCCAGCATTTT. This translates into CASSLEGGQPQHF. Full variable domain (remainder filled in from reference TRBV5-6 and TRBJ1-5): DAGVTQSPTHLIKTRGQQVTLRCSPKSGHDTVSWYQQALGQGPQFIFQYYEEEERQRGNFPDRFSGHQFPNYSSELNVNALLLGDSALYLCASSLEGGQPQHFGDGTRLSIL.

The gene calls are TRBV2 and TRBJ2-7; maybe TRBD2 (6 bases). V was shortened by 2 bases and J by 5 bases, with 19 bases between the two germline ends. The CDR3 has 16 amino acids. Germline CDR1 is SNHLY and CDR2 is FYNNEI. This chain's CDR3 is CASSEPTLAESHEQYF. The CDR3 DNA follows: TGTGCCAGCAGTGAACCGACACTAGCTGAAAGCCACGAGCAGTACTTC. Based on the CDR3 plus reference TRBV2 and TRBJ2-7, the full variable domain is EPEVTQTPSHQVTQMGQEVILRCVPISNHLYFYWYRQILGQKVEFLVSFYNNEISEKSEIFDDQFSVERPDGSNFTLKIRSTKLEDSAMYFCASSEPTLAESHEQYFGPGTRLTVT.

The chain is built from TRBV18 and TRBJ2-4; the D gene is possibly TRBD2 (6 bases). Germline CDR1 and CDR2: KGHSH and LQKENI. V dropped 3 bases and J dropped 7 bases, with 13 bases sitting between them. The CDR3 runs to 14 residues. Here the CDR3 DNA reads TGTGCCAGCTCACCCACGGAGGGTTTCAACATTCAGTACTTC. Translating it yields CASSPTEGFNIQYF.

The V gene is TRBV4-3, the J gene TRBJ2-1; possible D gene TRBD2, 5 bases. This CDR3 has 16 residues. The germline CDR1 and CDR2 sequences are LGHNA and YSLEER. V lost 0 bases, J lost 4 bases, and 13 bases lay in between. The CDR3 nucleotides read TGCGCCAGCAGCCAAGAGCCGACTACTACATACAATGAGCAGTTCTTC. Its protein product is CASSQEPTTTYNEQFF.

This clone was found a few times. CDR3 loop: CASSLSWNSGNTIYF. The CDR3 DNA reads TGTGCCAGCAGTTTATCCTGGAACTCTGGAAACACCATATATTTT. The chain is built from TRBV27 and TRBJ1-3, with D unclear. V was trimmed by 0 bases and J by 0 bases, leaving 6 bases between them. The germline CDR1 and CDR2 sequences are MNHEY and SMNVEV (reference sequence). CDR3 length: 15 residues.

This chain joins TRBV28 and TRBJ2-5; perhaps TRBD1 as D (5 bases). This CDR3 is 15 amino acids long. V dropped 2 bases and J dropped 7 bases, with 17 bases sitting between them. The V gene's germline CDR1 is MDHEN and CDR2 SYDVKM. This CDR3 is CASSLVRVGLGTQYF. CDR3 in DNA: TGTGCCAGCAGTTTAGTCAGGGTTGGGTTGGGGACCCAGTACTTC.

The genes are TRBV2 and TRBJ1-5, with TRBD1 identical over 8 bases. V trimming: 3 bases; J trimming: 6 bases; junction bases outside the gene matches: 7. CDR3 size: 15 residues. The germline gives CDR1 SNHLY, CDR2 FYNNEI. CDR3 DNA: TGTGCCAGCAGTGAGATGCAGGGGGCGCGTCAGCCCCAGCATTTT. Protein: CASSEMQGARQPQHF.

This clone was seen a few times. The chain combines TRBV19 with TRBJ1-5; a possible D gene is TRBD1 (6 bases). V gave up 4 bases and J gave up 2 bases, with 12 bases separating them. CDR1 and CDR2 (germline): LNHDA, SQIVND (reference sequence). CDR3 length equals 15 residues. CDR3 loop: CASSRGREGNQPQHF. The CDR3 DNA reads TGTGCCAGTAGTAGGGGGCGCGAGGGCAATCAGCCCCAGCATTTT.

The rearrangement links TRBV28 to TRBJ2-7, with 7 bases matching TRBD1. Germline V gives CDR1 MDHEN, CDR2 SYDVKM. The CDR3 has 14 amino acids. After removal of 6 bases from V and 6 bases from J, the junction contained 11 bases not matched to a gene. In nucleotides, the CDR3 is TGTGCCAGCAGCCCCGCCGACAGGGCTTTCGAGCAGTACTTC. Residues: CASSPADRAFEQYF.

The chain couples TRBV2 to TRBJ1-5; D gene uncertain. The V and J ends lost 5 bases and 2 bases respectively, with 10 bases between them. Germline V CDR1 and CDR2: SNHLY, FYNNEI. The CDR3 is 14 amino acids. The DNA of the CDR3 is TGTGCCAGCAGTCCCCATGGGGGCAATCAGCCCCAGCATTTT. Protein: CASSPHGGNQPQHF.

This rearrangement joins TRBV21-1 to TRBJ2-7; the table gives TRBD2 as D, unverified against the DNA. TRBV21-1 is a documented pseudogene. The CDR3 sequence is 16 residues long. The CDR3 coding sequence is TGTGCCAGCAGCATCAATTTCGACGGGACTGACTACGAGCAGTACTTC. Encoded protein: CASSINFDGTDYEQYF.

This chain joins TRBV28 and TRBJ1-2; D is possibly TRBD1 (6 bases). This CDR3 is built from 14 residues. Deletions cut 7 bases from V and 4 bases from J, with 16 bases between. In germline, CDR1 is MDHEN, CDR2 SYDVKM. The DNA for the CDR3 is TGTGCCAGCAAACAGGGAGGTAATGGCTATGGCTACACCTTC. Its protein is CASKQGGNGYGYTF.

This clone was seen a few times. This chain links TRBV9 with TRBJ2-2; maybe TRBD2 (6 bases). Trimming left V 0 bases short and J 9 bases short, with 12 bases between. The germline CDR1 and CDR2 sequences are SGDLS and YYNGEE. This CDR3 region has 14 residues. The CDR3 DNA sequence: TGTGCCAGCAGCGTAGAACTAGCTAGCCGGGAGCTGTTTTTT. Translating gives CASSVELASRELFF.